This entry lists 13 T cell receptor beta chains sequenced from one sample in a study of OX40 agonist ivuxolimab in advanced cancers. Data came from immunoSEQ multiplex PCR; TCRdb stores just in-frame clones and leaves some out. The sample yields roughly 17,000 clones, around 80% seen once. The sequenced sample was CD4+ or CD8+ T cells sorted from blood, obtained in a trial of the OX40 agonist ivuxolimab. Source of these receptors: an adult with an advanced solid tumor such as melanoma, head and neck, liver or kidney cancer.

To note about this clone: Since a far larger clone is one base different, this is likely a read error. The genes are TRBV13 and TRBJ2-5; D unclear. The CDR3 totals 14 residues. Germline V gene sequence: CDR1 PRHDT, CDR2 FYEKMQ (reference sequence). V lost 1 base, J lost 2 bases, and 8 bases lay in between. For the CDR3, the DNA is TGTGCCAGCAGCTTAGCCCTTGGGCAAGAGACCCAGTACTTC. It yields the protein CASSLALGQETQYF.

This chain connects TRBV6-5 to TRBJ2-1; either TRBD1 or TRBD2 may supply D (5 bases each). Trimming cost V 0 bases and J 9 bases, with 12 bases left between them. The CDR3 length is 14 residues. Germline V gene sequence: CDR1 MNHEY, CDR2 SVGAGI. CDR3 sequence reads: CASSYSGTPFEQFF. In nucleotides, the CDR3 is TGTGCCAGCAGTTACTCTGGGACCCCATTTGAGCAGTTCTTC.

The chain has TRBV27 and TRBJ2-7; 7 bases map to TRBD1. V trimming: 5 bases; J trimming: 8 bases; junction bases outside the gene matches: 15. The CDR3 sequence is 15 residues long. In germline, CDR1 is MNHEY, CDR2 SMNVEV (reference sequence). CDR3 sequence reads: CASSEIIAGTVKQYF. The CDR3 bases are TGTGCCAGCAGTGAAATAATCGCCGGGACAGTTAAGCAGTACTTC.

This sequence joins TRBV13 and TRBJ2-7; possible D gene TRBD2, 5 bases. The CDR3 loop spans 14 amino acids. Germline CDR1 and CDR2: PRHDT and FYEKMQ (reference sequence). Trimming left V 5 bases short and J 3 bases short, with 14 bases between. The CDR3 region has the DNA TGTGCCAGCAGCGCCCGAGGGTTTGGCTACGAGCAGTACTTC. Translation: CASSARGFGYEQYF.

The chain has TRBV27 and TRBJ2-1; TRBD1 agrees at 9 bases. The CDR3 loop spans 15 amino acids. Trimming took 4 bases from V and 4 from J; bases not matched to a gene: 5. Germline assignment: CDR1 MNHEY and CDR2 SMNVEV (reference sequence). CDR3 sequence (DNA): TGTGCCAGCAGTTACACAGGGGGCACGTACAATGAGCAGTTCTTC. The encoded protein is CASSYTGGTYNEQFF.

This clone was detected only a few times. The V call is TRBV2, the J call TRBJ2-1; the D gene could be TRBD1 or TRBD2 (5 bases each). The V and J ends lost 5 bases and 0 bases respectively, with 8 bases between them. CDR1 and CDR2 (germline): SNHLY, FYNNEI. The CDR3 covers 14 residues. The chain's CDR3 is CASSPGSSYNEQFF. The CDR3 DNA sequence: TGTGCCAGCAGTCCAGGGAGCTCCTACAATGAGCAGTTCTTC.

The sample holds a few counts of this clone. The CDR3 loop reads CASSQDSGSSYNEQFF. Written as DNA, the CDR3 is TGCGCCAGCAGCCAAGATTCAGGGTCCTCCTACAATGAGCAGTTCTTC. The chain recombines TRBV4-3 with TRBJ2-1; a weak D match, TRBD1 (5 bases). Deletions cut 0 bases from V and 0 bases from J, with 9 bases between. The germline gives CDR1 LGHNA, CDR2 YSLEER. This CDR3 contains 16 residues.

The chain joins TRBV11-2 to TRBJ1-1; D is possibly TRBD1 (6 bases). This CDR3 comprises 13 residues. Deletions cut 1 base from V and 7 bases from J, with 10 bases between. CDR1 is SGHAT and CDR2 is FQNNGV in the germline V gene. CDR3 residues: CASSLVDSIEAFF. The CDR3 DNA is TGTGCCAGCAGCTTAGTGGACAGCATTGAAGCTTTCTTT. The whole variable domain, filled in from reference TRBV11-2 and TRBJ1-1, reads EAGVAQSPRYKIIEKRQSVAFWCNPISGHATLYWYQQILGQGPKLLIQFQNNGVVDDSQLPKDRFSAERLKGVDSTLKIQPAKLEDSAVYLCASSLVDSIEAFFGQGTRLTVV.

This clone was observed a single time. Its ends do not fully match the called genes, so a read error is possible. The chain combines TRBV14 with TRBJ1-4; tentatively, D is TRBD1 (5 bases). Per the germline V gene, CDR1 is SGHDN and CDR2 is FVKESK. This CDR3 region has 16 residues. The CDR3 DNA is TGTGCCAGCAGCCAATATGAGGGGCCAACTAAGGAAAAACTGTTTTTT. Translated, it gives CASSQYEGPTKEKLFF.

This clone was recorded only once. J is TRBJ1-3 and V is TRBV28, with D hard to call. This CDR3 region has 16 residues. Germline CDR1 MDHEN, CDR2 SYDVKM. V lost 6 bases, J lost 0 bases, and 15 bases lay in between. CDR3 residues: CASSPRPSVSGNTIYF. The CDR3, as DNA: TGTGCCAGCAGCCCCCGACCCTCGGTCTCTGGAAACACCATATATTTT.

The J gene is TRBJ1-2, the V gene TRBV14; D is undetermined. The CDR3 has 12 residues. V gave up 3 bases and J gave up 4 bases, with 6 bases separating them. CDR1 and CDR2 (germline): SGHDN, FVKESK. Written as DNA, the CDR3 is TGTGCCAGCAGCCAGAACAGCTATGGCTACACCTTC. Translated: CASSQNSYGYTF.

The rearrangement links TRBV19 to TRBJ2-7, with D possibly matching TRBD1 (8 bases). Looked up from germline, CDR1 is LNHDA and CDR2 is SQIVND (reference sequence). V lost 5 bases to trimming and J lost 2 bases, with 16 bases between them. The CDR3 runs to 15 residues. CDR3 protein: CASSPGQGGPYEQYF. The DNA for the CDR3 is TGTGCCAGTAGTCCCGGACAGGGAGGGCCCTACGAGCAGTACTTC.

The CDR3 protein is CASSPRTSGVYEQYF. The CDR3 DNA follows: TGTGCCAGCAGCCCCAGGACTAGCGGGGTCTACGAGCAGTACTTC. The chain joins TRBV27 to TRBJ2-7; 12 bases map to TRBD2. V gave up 6 bases and J gave up 3 bases; unmatched junction bases: 6. Germline V gene lookup returns CDR1 MNHEY and CDR2 SMNVEV (reference sequence). The CDR3 consists of 15 residues.